A selection of T cell receptor beta chains follows, all from one sample in a study of blood T cell repertoires in COVID-19. Profiled with immunoSEQ multiplex PCR; TCRdb holds only in-frame clones, not every one. Among about 240,000 clones listed, about four fifths were seen once. Sequencing input: peripheral blood. The receptor source for this set is a woman older than 75 with acute or convalescent COVID-19. Each CDR3 is given with its conserved first and last residue. The order of the fields is clone size, V gene, J gene, D gene, CDR3 DNA, CDR3 protein. D genes are given only for firm matches. For some rows the clone size is stated as once, few or many, or as a class when expanded; others skip it.

.	TRBV21-1	TRBJ2-7	.	TGTGCCAGCCGGGAGGGTACAGGTGACGAGCAGTACTTC	CASREGTGDEQYF
.	TRBV2	TRBJ1-3	.	TGTGCCAGCAAGCGGGAGGAAACTGGAAACACCATATATTTT	CASKREETGNTIYF
.	TRBV29-1	TRBJ1-5	.	TGCAGCGTAGGGGTTGGCAATCAGCCCCAGCATTTT	CSVGVGNQPQHF
.	TRBV18	TRBJ1-4	.	TGTGCCAGCTCACCATTCAGGGGACACCCAACTAATGAAAAACTGTTTTTT	CASSPFRGHPTNEKLFF
.	TRBV5-1	TRBJ1-1	TRBD1	TGCGCCAGCAGCCCAAGGACAGGGTCAAACACTGAAGCTTTCTTT	CASSPRTGSNTEAFF
.	TRBV6-1	TRBJ1-3	TRBD1	TGTGCCAGCAGTGAAGCGTTGGATGGTAGCACGGGACAGGGGGGAAACACCATATATTTT	CASSEALDGSTGQGGNTIYF
.	TRBV11-3	TRBJ2-1	.	TGTGCCAGCAGCTTGGGCTCAGCTTCCCACCGGAGGGAGCAGTTCTTC	CASSLGSASHRREQFF
.	TRBV5-6	TRBJ2-1	.	TGTGCCAGCAGCCCACCCCCCCCGCACAGGGGAGGTTGGGAATTCTTC	CASSPPPPHRGGWEFF
.	TRBV6-5	TRBJ2-5	.	TGTGCCAGCAGTTACTCACAGGGCCCGGGGCAAGAGACCCAGTACTTC	CASSYSQGPGQETQYF
.	TRBV18	TRBJ1-4	.	TGTGCCAGCTCACTAAACAGGGTCGGTGAAAAACTGTTTTTT	CASSLNRVGEKLFF
.	TRBV11-2	TRBJ2-2	.	TGTGCCAGCAGCTTAACGGGACAGAACACCGGGGAGCTGTTTTTT	CASSLTGQNTGELFF
.	TRBV19	TRBJ2-5	.	TGTGCCAGTAGTATTGGCGGGGCCGGGCAAAAGACCCAGTACTTC	CASSIGGAGQKTQYF
.	TRBV20-1	TRBJ2-1	.	TGCAGTGCTAGTAAGGCGGGGCCAGACAATGAGCAGTTCTTC	CSASKAGPDNEQFF
.	TRBV5-1	TRBJ1-2	.	TGCGCCAGCAGCGGACCAGGGGTTTACGATGGCTACACCTTC	CASSGPGVYDGYTF
.	TRBV5-1	TRBJ1-1	TRBD1	TGCGCCAGCAGCTTGGTTGGGCAGGGGGCTAAGAACACTGAAGCTTTCTTT	CASSLVGQGAKNTEAFF
once	TRBV28	TRBJ1-2	.	TGTGCCAGCAGTCACAGGGTTGGCTACACCTTC	CASSHRVGYTF
once	TRBV3-1/TRBV3-2	TRBJ1-5	TRBD1	TGTGCCAGCAGCGCAGGGGGCGCTTCCCAGCCCCAGCATTTT	CASSAGGASQPQHF
.	TRBV10-3	TRBJ1-1	.	TGTGCCATCAGCCCGGGGGGCCTAAACACTGAAGCTTTCTTT	CAISPGGLNTEAFF
.	TRBV30	TRBJ1-2	TRBD1	TGTGCCTGGAGTGTGAGAACGACAGGGCGTGGGGGCTACACCTTC	CAWSVRTTGRGGYTF
.	TRBV30	TRBJ1-1	TRBD1	TGTGCCTGGAGCGACCGGGACAGGGGGCTCATGAACACTGAAGCTTTCTTT	CAWSDRDRGLMNTEAFF
.	TRBV4-2	TRBJ2-7	TRBD2	TGTGCCAGCAGCCCATGGGGACTAGCGGGAAGGACCTACGAGCAGTACTTC	CASSPWGLAGRTYEQYF
.	TRBV21-1	TRBJ2-7	.	TGTGCCAGCAGCAAGAGGGACAGGGCCCACGAGCAGTACTTC	CASSKRDRAHEQYF
.	TRBV5-4	TRBJ2-3	.	TGTGCCAGCAGCTTTCAGGGCCACGGCACAGATACGCAGTATTTT	CASSFQGHGTDTQYF
once	TRBV10-3	TRBJ2-1	TRBD2	TGTGCCATCGGTCTAGCGGGACCCAATGAGCAGTTCTTC	CAIGLAGPNEQFF
.	TRBV18	TRBJ1-3	.	TGTGCCAGCTCCCCAGACAACTCTGGAAACACCATATATTTT	CASSPDNSGNTIYF
.	TRBV11-3	TRBJ2-7	.	TGTGCCAGCAGCTTAGGAGGGACACCAGACCTCTACGAGCAGTACTTC	CASSLGGTPDLYEQYF
once	TRBV6-2/TRBV6-3	TRBJ1-2	.	TGTGCCAGCACCCCGGGGAGTCTAAACTATGGCTACACCTTC	CASTPGSLNYGYTF
.	TRBV12-3/TRBV12-4	TRBJ1-2	TRBD1	TGTGCCAGCAGTCCCGGGACAGATGGCTACACCTTC	CASSPGTDGYTF
.	TRBV23-1	TRBJ1-2	.	TGCGCCAGCAGTCACGCTAATCGGGAGGGGGGTATGGGTAGCTATGGCTACACCTTC	CASSHANREGGMGSYGYTF
.	TRBV3-1/TRBV3-2	TRBJ1-5	.	TGTGCCAGCAGCCAAGAATCAGGGAAGGGCAATCAGCCCCAGCATTTT	CASSQESGKGNQPQHF
.	TRBV29-1	TRBJ2-5	TRBD2	TGCAGCGTTGGGGGCGGGCTAGCGGGGTTCGGGACCCAGTACTTC	CSVGGGLAGFGTQYF
.	TRBV6-5	TRBJ2-3	TRBD2	TGTGCCAGCAGCGGACTAGCGTCAACAGATACGCAGTATTTT	CASSGLASTDTQYF
.	TRBV6-1	TRBJ1-4	.	TGTGCCAGCAGTGAGGGAGGAAATTATGAAAAACTGTTTTTT	CASSEGGNYEKLFF
once	TRBV5-1	TRBJ1-6	.	TGCGCCAGCAGTCGCGGAGGGGAGAGGAATTCACCCCTCCACTTT	CASSRGGERNSPLHF
many	TRBV19	TRBJ1-4	.	TGTGCCAGTAGTCTCCGGGACACATATAATGAAAAACTGTTTTTT	CASSLRDTYNEKLFF
once	TRBV3-1/TRBV3-2	TRBJ2-3	TRBD2	TGTGCCACTAGGACAGCGGGGGTAGATACGCAGTATTTT	CATRTAGVDTQYF
.	TRBV2	TRBJ1-1	.	TGTGCCAGCACCCAGGAACAGGTGGAAGCTTTCTTT	CASTQEQVEAFF
.	TRBV19	TRBJ1-3	.	TGTGCCAGTATGACGTCGGCGGGGATAAACACCATATATTTT	CASMTSAGINTIYF
.	TRBV5-8	TRBJ2-5	TRBD2	TGTGCCAGCAGCGGGTTGTGGAGCGGGGCTATTGAGACCCAGTACTTC	CASSGLWSGAIETQYF
.	TRBV3-1/TRBV3-2	TRBJ1-6	.	TGTGCCAGCAGCCAGACCTGGAAAGGGGGACCCAATTCACCCCTCCACTTT	CASSQTWKGGPNSPLHF
once	TRBV27	TRBJ1-5	.	TGTGCCAGCATAGTCGGTTATAGCAATCAGCCCCAGCATTTT	CASIVGYSNQPQHF
.	TRBV2	TRBJ2-7	TRBD2	TGTGCCAGCAGTGAAGGTGCGGGGGGCCCCTACGAGCAGTACTTC	CASSEGAGGPYEQYF
.	TRBV6-6	TRBJ2-5	.	TGTGCCAGCAGTTACCCGCCCGGGACACAAGAGACCCAGTACTTC	CASSYPPGTQETQYF
.	TRBV3-1/TRBV3-2	TRBJ2-1	TRBD2	TGTGCCAGCAGCCAAGGAACGGGGGGGGCCGCTGAGCAGTTCTTC	CASSQGTGGAAEQFF